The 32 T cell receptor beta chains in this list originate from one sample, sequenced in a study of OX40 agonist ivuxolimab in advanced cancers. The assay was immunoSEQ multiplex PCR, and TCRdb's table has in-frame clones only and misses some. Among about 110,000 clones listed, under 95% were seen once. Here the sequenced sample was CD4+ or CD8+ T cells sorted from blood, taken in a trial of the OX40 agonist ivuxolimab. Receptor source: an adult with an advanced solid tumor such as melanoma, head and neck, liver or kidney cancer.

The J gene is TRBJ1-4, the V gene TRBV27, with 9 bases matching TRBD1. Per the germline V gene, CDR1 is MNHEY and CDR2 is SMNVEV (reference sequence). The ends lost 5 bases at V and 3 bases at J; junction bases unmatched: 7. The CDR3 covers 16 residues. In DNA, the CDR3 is TGTGCCAGCAGTGCAGAACAGGGGGCGCCTAATGAAAAACTGTTTTTT. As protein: CASSAEQGAPNEKLFF. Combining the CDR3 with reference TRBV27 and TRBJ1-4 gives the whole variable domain EAQVTQNPRYLITVTGKKLTVTCSQNMNHEYMSWYRQDPGLGLRQIYYSMNVEVTDKGDVPEGYKVSRKEKRNFPLILESPSPNQTSLYFCASSAEQGAPNEKLFFGSGTQLSVL.

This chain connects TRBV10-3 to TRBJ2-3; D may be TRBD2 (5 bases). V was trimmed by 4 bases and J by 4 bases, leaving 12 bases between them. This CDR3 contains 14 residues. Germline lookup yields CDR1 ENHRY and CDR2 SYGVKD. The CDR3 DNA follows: TGTGCCATCAGTGCCCGGGATGTTCCAGATACGCAGTATTTT. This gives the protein CAISARDVPDTQYF.

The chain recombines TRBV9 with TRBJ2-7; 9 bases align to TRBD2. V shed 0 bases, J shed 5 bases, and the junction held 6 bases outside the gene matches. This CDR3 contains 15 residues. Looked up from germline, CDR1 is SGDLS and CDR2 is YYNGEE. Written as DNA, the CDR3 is TGTGCCAGCAGCGTAGGCCTAGCGGGGTTTGACGAGCAGTACTTC. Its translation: CASSVGLAGFDEQYF.

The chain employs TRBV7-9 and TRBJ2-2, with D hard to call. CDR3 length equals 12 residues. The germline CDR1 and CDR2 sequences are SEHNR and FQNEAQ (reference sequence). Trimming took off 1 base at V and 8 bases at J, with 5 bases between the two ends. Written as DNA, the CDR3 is TGTGCCAGCAGCTTAGTCGGGGGGGAGCTGTTTTTT. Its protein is CASSLVGGELFF.

CDR3 amino acids: CASSYSSLDEQYF. The CDR3 nucleotides are TGTGCCAGCAGTTACTCGAGTCTGGATGAGCAGTACTTC. The chain employs TRBV6-5 and TRBJ2-7; D is unclear. CDR3 length: 13 amino acids. Trimming shortened V by 0 bases and J by 7 bases, and 10 bases separated the two germline ends. The V gene's germline CDR1 is MNHEY and CDR2 SVGAGI.

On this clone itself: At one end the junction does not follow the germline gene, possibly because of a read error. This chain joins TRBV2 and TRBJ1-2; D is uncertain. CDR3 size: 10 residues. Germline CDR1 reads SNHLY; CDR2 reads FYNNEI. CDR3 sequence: CASSEPGSAF. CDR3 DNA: TGTGCCAGCAGTGAGCCCGGGTCCGCCTTC.

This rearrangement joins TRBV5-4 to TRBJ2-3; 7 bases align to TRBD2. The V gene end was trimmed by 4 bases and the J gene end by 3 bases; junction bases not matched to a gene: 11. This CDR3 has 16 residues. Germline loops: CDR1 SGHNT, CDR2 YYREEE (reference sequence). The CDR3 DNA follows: TGTGCCAGCAGCCTTTCCTGGGGGGGGAGGACAGATACGCAGTATTTT. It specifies CASSLSWGGRTDTQYF.

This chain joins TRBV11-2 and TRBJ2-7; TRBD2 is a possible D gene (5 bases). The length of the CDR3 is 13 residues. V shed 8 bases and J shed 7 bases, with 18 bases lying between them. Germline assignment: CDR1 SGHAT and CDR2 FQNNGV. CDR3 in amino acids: CASRGLGRIEQYF. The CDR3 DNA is TGTGCCAGCCGAGGACTGGGAAGGATAGAGCAGTACTTC.

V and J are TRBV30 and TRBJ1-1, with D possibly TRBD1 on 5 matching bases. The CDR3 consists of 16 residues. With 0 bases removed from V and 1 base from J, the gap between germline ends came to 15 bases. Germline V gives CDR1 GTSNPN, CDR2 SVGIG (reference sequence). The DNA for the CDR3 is TGTGCCTGGAGTGTAAGGGTAGGGACTTCGAACACTGAAGCTTTCTTT. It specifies CAWSVRVGTSNTEAFF.

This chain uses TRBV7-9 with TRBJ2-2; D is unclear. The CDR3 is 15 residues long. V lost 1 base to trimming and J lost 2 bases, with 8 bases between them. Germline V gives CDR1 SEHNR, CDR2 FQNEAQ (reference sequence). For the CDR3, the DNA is TGTGCCAGCAGCTTAGGGCAGGTTAACACCGGGGAGCTGTTTTTT. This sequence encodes CASSLGQVNTGELFF.

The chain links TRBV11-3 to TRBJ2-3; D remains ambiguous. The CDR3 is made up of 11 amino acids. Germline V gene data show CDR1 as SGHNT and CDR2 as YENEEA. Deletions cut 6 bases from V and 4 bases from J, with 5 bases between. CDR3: CASSFSDTQYF. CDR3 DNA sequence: TGTGCCAGCAGTTTTTCAGATACGCAGTATTTT.

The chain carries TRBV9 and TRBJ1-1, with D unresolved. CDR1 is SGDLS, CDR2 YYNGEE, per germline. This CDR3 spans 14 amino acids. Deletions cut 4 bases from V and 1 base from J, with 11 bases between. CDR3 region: CASSPLQQNTEAFF. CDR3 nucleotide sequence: TGTGCCAGCAGCCCCCTACAGCAGAACACTGAAGCTTTCTTT.

The DNA for the CDR3 is TGTGCCAGCAGCTTGGGCGCCGGACAAGAGACCCAGTACTTC. It specifies CASSLGAGQETQYF. The V gene is TRBV5-4, the J gene TRBJ2-5; D is ambiguous. Trimming took off 0 bases at V and 2 bases at J, with 8 bases between the two ends. Germline V gives CDR1 SGHNT, CDR2 YYREEE (reference sequence). The CDR3 consists of 14 residues.

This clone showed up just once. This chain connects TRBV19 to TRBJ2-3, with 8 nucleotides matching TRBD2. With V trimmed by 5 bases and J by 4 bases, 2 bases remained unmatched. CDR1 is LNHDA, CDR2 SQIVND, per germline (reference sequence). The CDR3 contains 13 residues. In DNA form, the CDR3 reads TGTGCCAGTAGTGAGGGACTAGCAGATACGCAGTATTTT. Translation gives CASSEGLADTQYF.

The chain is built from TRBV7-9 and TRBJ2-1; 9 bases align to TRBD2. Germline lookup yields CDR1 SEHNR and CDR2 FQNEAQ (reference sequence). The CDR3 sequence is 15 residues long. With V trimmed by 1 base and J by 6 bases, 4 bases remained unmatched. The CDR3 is CASSLGAGGPNEQFF. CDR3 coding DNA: TGTGCCAGCAGCTTAGGGGCGGGAGGGCCCAATGAGCAGTTCTTC.

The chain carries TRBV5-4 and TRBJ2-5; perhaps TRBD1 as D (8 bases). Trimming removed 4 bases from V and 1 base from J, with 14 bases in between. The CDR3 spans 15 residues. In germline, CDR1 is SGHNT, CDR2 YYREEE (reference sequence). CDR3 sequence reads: CASSRNRGGQETQYF. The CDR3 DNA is TGTGCCAGCAGCCGGAACAGGGGGGGCCAAGAGACCCAGTACTTC.

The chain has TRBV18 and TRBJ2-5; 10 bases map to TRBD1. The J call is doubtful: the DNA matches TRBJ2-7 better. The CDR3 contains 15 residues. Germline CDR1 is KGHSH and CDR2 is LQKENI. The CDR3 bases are TGTGCCAGCTCACCGGGACAGGGGAATTCCTACGAGCAGTACTTC. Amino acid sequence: CASSPGQGNSYEQYF.

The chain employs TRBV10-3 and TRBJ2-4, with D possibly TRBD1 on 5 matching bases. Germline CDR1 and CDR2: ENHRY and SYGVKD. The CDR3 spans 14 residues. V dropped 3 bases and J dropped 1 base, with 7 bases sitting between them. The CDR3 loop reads CAISDTGAKNIQYF. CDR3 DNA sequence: TGTGCCATCAGTGACACAGGCGCCAAAAACATTCAGTACTTC.

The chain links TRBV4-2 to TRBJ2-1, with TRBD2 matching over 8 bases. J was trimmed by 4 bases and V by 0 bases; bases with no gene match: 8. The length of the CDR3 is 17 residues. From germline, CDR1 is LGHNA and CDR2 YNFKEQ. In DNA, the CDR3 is TGTGCCAGCAGCCAAGAAATAGCGGGGCTACGATACAATGAGCAGTTCTTC. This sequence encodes CASSQEIAGLRYNEQFF.

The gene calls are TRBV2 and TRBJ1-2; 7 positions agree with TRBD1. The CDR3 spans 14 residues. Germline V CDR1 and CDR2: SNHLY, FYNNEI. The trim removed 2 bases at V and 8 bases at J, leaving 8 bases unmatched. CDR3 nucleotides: TGTGCCAGCAGTGAATCTAGACAGGGAAGGGGCTACACCTTC. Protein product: CASSESRQGRGYTF.

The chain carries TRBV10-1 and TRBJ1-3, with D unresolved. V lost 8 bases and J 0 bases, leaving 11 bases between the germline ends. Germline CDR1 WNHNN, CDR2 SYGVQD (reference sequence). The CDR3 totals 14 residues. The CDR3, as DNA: TGCGCCAGCGGGAATTCTATCTCTGGAAACACCATATATTTT. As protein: CASGNSISGNTIYF.

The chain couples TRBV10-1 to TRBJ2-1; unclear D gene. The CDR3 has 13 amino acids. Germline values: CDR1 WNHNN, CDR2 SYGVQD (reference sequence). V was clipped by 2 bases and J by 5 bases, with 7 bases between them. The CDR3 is CASSERTHNEQFF. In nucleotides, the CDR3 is TGCGCCAGCAGTGAGCGGACCCACAATGAGCAGTTCTTC.

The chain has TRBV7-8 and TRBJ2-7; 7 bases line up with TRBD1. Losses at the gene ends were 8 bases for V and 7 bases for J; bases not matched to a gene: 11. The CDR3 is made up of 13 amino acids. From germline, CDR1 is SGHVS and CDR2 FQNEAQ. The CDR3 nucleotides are TGTGCCAGCTCTAGGGACAGAGATGGGGAGCAGTACTTC. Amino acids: CASSRDRDGEQYF.

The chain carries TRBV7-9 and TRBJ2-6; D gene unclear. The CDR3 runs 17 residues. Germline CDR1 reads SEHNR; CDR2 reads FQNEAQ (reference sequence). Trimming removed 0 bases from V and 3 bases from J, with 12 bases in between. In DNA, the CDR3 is TGTGCCAGCAGCTTAGCGGCAAACAAGAATGGGGCCAACGTCCTGACTTTC. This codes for CASSLAANKNGANVLTF.

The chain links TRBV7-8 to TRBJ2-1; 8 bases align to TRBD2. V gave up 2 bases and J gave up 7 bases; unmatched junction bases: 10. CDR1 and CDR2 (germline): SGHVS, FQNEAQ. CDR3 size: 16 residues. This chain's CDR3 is CASSLFAGGMGNEQFF. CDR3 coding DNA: TGTGCCAGCAGCTTATTTGCGGGGGGTATGGGGAATGAGCAGTTCTTC.

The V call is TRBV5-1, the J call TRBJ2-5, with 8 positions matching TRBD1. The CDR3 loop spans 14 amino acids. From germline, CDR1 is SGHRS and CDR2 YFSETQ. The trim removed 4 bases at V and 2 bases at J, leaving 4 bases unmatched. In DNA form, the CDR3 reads TGCGCCAGCAGCCCAGACAGGGGACAAGAGACCCAGTACTTC. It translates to CASSPDRGQETQYF.

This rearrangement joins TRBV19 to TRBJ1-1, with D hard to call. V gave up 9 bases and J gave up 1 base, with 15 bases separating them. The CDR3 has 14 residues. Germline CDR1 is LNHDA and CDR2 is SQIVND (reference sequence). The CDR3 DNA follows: TGTGCCAGCTCAGACCGGTTCGCGAACACTGAAGCTTTCTTT. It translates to CASSDRFANTEAFF.

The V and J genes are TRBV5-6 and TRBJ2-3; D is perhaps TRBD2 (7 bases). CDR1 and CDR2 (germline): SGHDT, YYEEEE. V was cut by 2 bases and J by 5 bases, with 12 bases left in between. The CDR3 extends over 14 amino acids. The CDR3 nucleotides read TGTGCCAGCAGCTTCCGGGGGGCCGGAGATACGCAGTATTTT. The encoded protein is CASSFRGAGDTQYF.

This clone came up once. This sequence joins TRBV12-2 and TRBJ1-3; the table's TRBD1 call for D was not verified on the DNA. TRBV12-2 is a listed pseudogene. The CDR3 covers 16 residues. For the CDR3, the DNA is TGTGCAAGTCGCTTAGCGCGACACAGCTCTGGAAACACCATATATTTT. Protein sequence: CASRLARHSSGNTIYF.

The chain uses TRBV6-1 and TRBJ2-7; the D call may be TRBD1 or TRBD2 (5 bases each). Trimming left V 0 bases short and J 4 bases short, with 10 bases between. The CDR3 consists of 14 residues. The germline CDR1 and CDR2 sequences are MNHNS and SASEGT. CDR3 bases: TGTGCCAGCAGTGAAGCATGGGGGTCGTACGAGCAGTACTTC. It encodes CASSEAWGSYEQYF.

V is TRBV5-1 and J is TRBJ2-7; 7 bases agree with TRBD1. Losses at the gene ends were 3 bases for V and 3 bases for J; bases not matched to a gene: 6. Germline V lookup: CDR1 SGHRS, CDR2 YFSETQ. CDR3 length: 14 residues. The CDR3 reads CASSSTGQIYEQYF. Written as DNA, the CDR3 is TGCGCCAGCAGCTCTACGGGACAGATCTACGAGCAGTACTTC.

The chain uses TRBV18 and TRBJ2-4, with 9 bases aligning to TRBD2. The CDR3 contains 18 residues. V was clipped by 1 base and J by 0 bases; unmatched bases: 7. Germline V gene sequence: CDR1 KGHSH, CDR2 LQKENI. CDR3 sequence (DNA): TGTGCCAGCTCACCACTAGCGGGAGCGCGGGGAGCCAAAAACATTCAGTACTTC. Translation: CASSPLAGARGAKNIQYF.